This TCR beta chain was documented in a study of graft-versus-host responses after intestinal transplantation. TCRdb's table, derived via immunoSEQ multiplex PCR, lists solely in-frame clones and lacks some. The data hold about 21,000 clones, with under 50% observed a single time. This clone has only a few counts. This CDR3 spans 14 amino acids. V lost 8 bases, J lost 1 base, and 12 bases lay in between. Germline V gene sequence: CDR1 SGHTA, CDR2 FQGNSA. The chain uses TRBV7-2 and TRBJ1-5; possibly TRBD1 for D (5 bases). The material sequenced was alloreactive CD4+ T cells from a mixed lymphocyte reaction culture, taken before intestinal transplant. Subset: CFSE-low proliferating T cells sorted from roughly six-day pre-transplant mixed lymphocyte reaction (GvH or HvG direction). The TCR sequence derives from a human patient who received an intestinal transplant. The CDR3: CASPEQESNQPQHF. DNA for the CDR3: TGTGCCAGCCCCGAACAGGAAAGCAATCAGCCCCAGCATTTT.